The source of this TCR beta chain is a study of T cells in women clearing cervical HPV infection. In the study overall: Control women cleared a single incident HPV16 infection within 12 months. Study observations and caveats: CIN3+ cases had significantly higher TCR repertoire richness than controls, but evenness did not differ. Controls had more TRBV6-7 (around 0.15%) than cases (about 0.11%).

immunoSEQ multiplex PCR used an average of about 1,200 ng genomic DNA. Generated by immunoSEQ multiplex PCR, the TCRdb table keeps only in-frame clones and is missing some. This sample's table has about 21,000 clones. Germline lookup yields CDR1 DFQATT and CDR2 SNEGSKA (reference sequence). This CDR3 region has 14 residues. The V gene lost 5 bases and the J gene lost 3 bases, with 16 bases spanning the gap. In regard to this clone: Its antigen remains unidentified. Coverage ceases 3 residues before the CDR3 finishes, and the germline J gene fills in the end.

The source material was blood buffy coat. The clonotype was recovered from a woman between 18 and 75 years old with a cervical HPV16 infection that either progressed to CIN3+ or cleared (not recorded which). This chain connects TRBV20-1 to TRBJ1-2; D is undetermined. The CDR3 DNA, read in part, is TGCAGTGCTGCCCCACCGGGTTTCTACTATGGC. Its protein product is CSAAPPGFYYG. In full, the CDR3 is CSAAPPGFYYGYTF.